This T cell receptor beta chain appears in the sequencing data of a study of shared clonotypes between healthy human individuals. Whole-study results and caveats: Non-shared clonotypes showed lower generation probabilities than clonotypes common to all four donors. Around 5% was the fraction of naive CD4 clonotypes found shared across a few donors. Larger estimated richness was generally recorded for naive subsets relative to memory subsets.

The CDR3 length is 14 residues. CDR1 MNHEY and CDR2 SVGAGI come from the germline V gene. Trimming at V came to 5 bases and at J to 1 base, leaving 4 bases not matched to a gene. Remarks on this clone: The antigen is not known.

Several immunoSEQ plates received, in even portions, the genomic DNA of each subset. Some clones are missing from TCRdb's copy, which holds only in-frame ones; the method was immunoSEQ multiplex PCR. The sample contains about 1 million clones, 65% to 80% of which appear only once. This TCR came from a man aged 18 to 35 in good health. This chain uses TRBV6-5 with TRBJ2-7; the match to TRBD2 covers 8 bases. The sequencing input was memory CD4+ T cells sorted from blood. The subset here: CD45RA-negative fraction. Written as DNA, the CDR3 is TGTGCCAGCAGTAGGACTAGCTTTTCCTACGAGCAGTACTTC. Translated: CASSRTSFSYEQYF.